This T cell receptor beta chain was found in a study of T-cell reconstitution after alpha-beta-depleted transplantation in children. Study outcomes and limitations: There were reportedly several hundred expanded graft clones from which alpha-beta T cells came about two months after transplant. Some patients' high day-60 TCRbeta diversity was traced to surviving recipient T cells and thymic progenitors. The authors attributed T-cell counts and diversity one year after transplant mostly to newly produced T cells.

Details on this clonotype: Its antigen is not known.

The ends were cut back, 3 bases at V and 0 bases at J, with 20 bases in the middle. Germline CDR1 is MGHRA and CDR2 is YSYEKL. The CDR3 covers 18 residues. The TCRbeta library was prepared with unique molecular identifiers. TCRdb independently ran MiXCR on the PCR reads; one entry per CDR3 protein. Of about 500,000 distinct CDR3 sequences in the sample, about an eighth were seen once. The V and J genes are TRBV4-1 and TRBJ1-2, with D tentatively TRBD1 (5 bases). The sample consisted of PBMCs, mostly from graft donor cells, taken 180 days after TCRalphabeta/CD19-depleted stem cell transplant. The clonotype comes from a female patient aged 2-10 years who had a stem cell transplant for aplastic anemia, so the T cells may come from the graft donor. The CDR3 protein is CASSHPQGLTKANYGYTF. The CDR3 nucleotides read TGCGCCAGCAGCCACCCTCAGGGACTCACTAAAGCTAACTATGGCTACACCTTC.